These 4 T cell receptor beta chains share one sample of origin, sequenced in a study of spatial heterogeneity in lung cancer. Study findings and constraints: Counts of expanded intratumoral alpha and beta TCRs tracked tumor mutation counts.

Specified time point: sample taken at primary tumor resection. What these receptors recognize is not known. TCRdb reanalysed the 5' RACE reads using MiXCR and keeps one entry per CDR3 protein. Of about 10,000 distinct CDR3 sequences listed, around 6% are singletons. The material sequenced was lung tumor tissue, taken at surgery. Source of these receptors: a female donor with early-stage non-small cell lung cancer.

By its share, this clonotype is medium-sized (0.01 to 0.1%). The gene calls are TRBV3-1 and TRBJ2-5; D is uncertain. V lost 4 bases and J 0 bases, leaving 15 bases between the germline ends. Germline lookup yields CDR1 LGHDT and CDR2 YNNKEL (reference sequence). The CDR3 length is 16 residues. The CDR3: CASSPNSGRYQETQYF. CDR3 bases: TGTGCCAGCAGCCCAAATTCAGGACGGTACCAAGAGACCCAGTACTTC.

This chain uses TRBV5-1 with TRBJ1-1; the D is unclear. The CDR3 is 13 amino acids. Trimming pared 2 bases from V and 1 base from J, leaving 6 bases between. Germline loops: CDR1 SGHRS, CDR2 YFSETQ. The CDR3 sequence: CASSLDTNTEAFF. CDR3 nucleotides: TGCGCCAGCAGCTTAGATACGAACACTGAAGCTTTCTTT.

The chain joins TRBV24-1 to TRBJ2-1; a possible D gene is TRBD2 (7 bases). Trimming took 2 bases from V and 5 from J, leaving 27 bases between them. Germline assignment: CDR1 KGHDR and CDR2 SFDVKD. CDR3 length equals 20 residues. As DNA, the CDR3 is TGTGCCACCAGTGATTCAGCCCTACAGGGAGGGAGTAGTCCCCACAATGAGCAGTTCTTC. Translation gives CATSDSALQGGSSPHNEQFF.

This clonotype was seen many times. This sequence joins TRBV3-1 and TRBJ1-1, with 8 bases identical to TRBD1. This CDR3 is built from 19 residues. Germline CDR1 LGHDT, CDR2 YNNKEL (reference sequence). J lost 0 bases, V lost 4 bases, and 16 bases had no gene match. CDR3 nucleotides: TGTGCCAGCAGCCCACACAGGGGGGCGGGTGTATTAATGAACACTGAAGCTTTCTTT. Protein: CASSPHRGAGVLMNTEAFF.